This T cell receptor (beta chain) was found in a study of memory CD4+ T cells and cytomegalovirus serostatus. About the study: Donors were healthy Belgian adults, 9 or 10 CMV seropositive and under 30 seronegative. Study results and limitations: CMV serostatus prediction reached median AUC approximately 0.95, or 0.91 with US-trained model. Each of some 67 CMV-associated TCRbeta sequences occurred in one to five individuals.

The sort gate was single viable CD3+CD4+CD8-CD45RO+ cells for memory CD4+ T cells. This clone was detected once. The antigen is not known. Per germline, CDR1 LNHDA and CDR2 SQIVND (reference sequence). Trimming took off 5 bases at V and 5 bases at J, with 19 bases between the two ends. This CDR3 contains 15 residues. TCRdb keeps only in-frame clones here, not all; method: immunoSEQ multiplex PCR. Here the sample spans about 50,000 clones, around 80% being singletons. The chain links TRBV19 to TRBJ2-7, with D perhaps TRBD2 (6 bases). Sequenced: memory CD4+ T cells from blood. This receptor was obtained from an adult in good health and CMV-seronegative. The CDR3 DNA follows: TGTGCCAGTAGTCCAAGAGGGGACTCCCTTAACGAGCAGTACTTC. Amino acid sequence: CASSPRGDSLNEQYF.